The present T cell receptor (beta chain) was sequenced within a study of blood T cell repertoires in COVID-19. Study context: COVID-19 samples from acute and convalescent phases originated in the United States, Italy and Spain.

The ends lost 7 bases at V and 4 bases at J; junction bases unmatched: 12. The CDR3 contains 15 residues. CDR1 and CDR2 from the germline V gene are LNHNV and YYDKDF (reference sequence). In the original processing: Amplified reference gene primers provided the basis for estimating nucleated cell counts. TCRdb's table, derived via immunoSEQ multiplex PCR, lists solely in-frame clones and lacks some. V and J calls plus clone size are reproduced from that table; the DNA served to infer D and trimming. The profile covers 80,000 or so clones, with around 86% appearing a single time and 44% taken by the ten largest.

Sequenced sample: peripheral blood. The origin of this receptor is a man older than 75 with acute or convalescent COVID-19. This chain joins TRBV15 and TRBJ1-2; 7 nucleotides align to TRBD1. CDR3 amino acids: CATNRDRNPAYGYTF. CDR3 nucleotides: TGTGCCACCAACCGGGACAGAAACCCAGCCTATGGCTACACCTTC.